The 9 T cell receptor beta chains in this list originate from one sample, sequenced in a study of blood T cell repertoires in COVID-19. Repertoires were generated with immunoSEQ multiplex PCR, while TCRdb's copy carries only in-frame clones and drops some. This sample has roughly 150,000 clones, with approximately 80% found just once. Sequenced input: PBMCs or T cells enriched from blood (not recorded which). These receptors came from a man in his sixties or seventies who had been exposed to COVID-19.

This clone came up once. This chain joins TRBV5-4 and TRBJ1-3, with D uncertain. Germline CDR1 SGHNT, CDR2 YYREEE (reference sequence). V was pared by 2 bases and J by 6 bases, with 12 bases between. CDR3 length: 14 amino acids. For the CDR3, the DNA is TGTGCCAGCAGCTTTTGGGGTAGCGAAAACACCATATATTTT. Its protein is CASSFWGSENTIYF.

V usage is TRBV6-5 and J usage is TRBJ2-7, with D perhaps matching TRBD2 (6 bases). The germline gives CDR1 MNHEY, CDR2 SVGAGI. The V and J ends lost 4 bases and 2 bases respectively, with 15 bases between them. There are 15 residues in the CDR3. This CDR3 is CASSSAGTGTYEQYF. Here the CDR3 DNA reads TGTGCCAGCAGTTCAGCCGGGACTGGGACCTACGAGCAGTACTTC.

As DNA, the CDR3 is TGTGCCAGTACTCCGGTGTATGGCAATCAGCCCCAGCATTTT. This encodes CASTPVYGNQPQHF. The rearrangement links TRBV19 to TRBJ1-5; D gene unclear. Looked up from germline, CDR1 is LNHDA and CDR2 is SQIVND (reference sequence). Trimming took 7 bases from V and 2 from J, leaving 12 bases between them. The CDR3 is 14 residues long. Combining the CDR3 with reference TRBV19 and TRBJ1-5 gives the whole variable domain DGGITQSPKYLFRKEGQNVTLSCEQNLNHDAMYWYRQDPGQGLRLIYYSQIVNDFQKGDIAEGYSVSREKKESFPLTVTSAQKNPTAFYLCASTPVYGNQPQHFGDGTRLSIL.

This clone has more than one count but fewer than ten. The chain couples TRBV4-1 to TRBJ2-7; 9 bases are shared with TRBD1. The CDR3 sequence is 16 residues long. The germline V gene encodes CDR1 MGHRA and CDR2 YSYEKL. V was pared by 2 bases and J by 2 bases, with 7 bases of the junction left unmatched. DNA of the CDR3: TGCGCCAGCAGCCAATACGACAGGGGGGGTACCTACGAGCAGTACTTC. Encoded protein: CASSQYDRGGTYEQYF.

The CDR3 DNA sequence: TGTGCCAGCAGTTGGGGACAGGAGTACTATGGCTACACCTTC. It specifies CASSWGQEYYGYTF. This chain connects TRBV25-1 to TRBJ1-2; 8 nucleotides match TRBD1. This CDR3 is 14 amino acids long. V gave up 5 bases and J gave up 3 bases; unmatched junction bases: 5. The V gene's germline CDR1 is MGHDK and CDR2 SYGVNS.

The chain recombines TRBV7-2 with TRBJ1-4, with D hard to call. This CDR3 is built from 13 residues. The germline V gene encodes CDR1 SGHTA and CDR2 FQGNSA. Trimming pared 3 bases from V and 5 bases from J, leaving 7 bases between. The CDR3 DNA is TGTGCCAGCAGCTTTACAGACAATGAAAAACTGTTTTTT. Amino acids: CASSFTDNEKLFF. The whole variable domain, filled in from reference TRBV7-2 and TRBJ1-4, reads GAGVSQSPSNKVTEKGKDVELRCDPISGHTALYWYRQSLGQGLEFLIYFQGNSAPDKSGLPSDRFSAERTGGSVSTLTIQRTQQEDSAVYLCASSFTDNEKLFFGSGTQLSVL.

V and J are TRBV7-2 and TRBJ1-1, with D maybe TRBD1 (5 bases). The ends were cut back, 5 bases at V and 0 bases at J, with 16 bases in the middle. The CDR3 spans 16 residues. Germline V gene sequence: CDR1 SGHTA, CDR2 FQGNSA. Written as DNA, the CDR3 is TGTGCCAGCAGCGCCTACCCCAGGGTTATGAACACTGAAGCTTTCTTT. Amino acid sequence: CASSAYPRVMNTEAFF.

This sequence joins TRBV6-4 and TRBJ2-7; D possibly corresponds to TRBD1 (5 bases). The CDR3 loop spans 15 amino acids. V lost 6 bases to trimming and J lost 3 bases, with 18 bases between them. In germline, CDR1 is MRHNA, CDR2 SNTAGT. The CDR3 coding sequence is TGTGCCAGCAGCCACTCCTTGGACATCTACTACGAGCAGTACTTC. Residues: CASSHSLDIYYEQYF.

This rearrangement joins TRBV18 to TRBJ2-3; no clear D. The CDR3 loop spans 13 amino acids. V lost 3 bases and J lost 4, with 8 bases in between. Germline lookup yields CDR1 KGHSH and CDR2 LQKENI. CDR3 region: CASSPELSDTQYF. The CDR3 DNA reads as TGTGCCAGCTCACCCGAACTATCAGATACGCAGTATTTT. The variable domain in full, completed from reference TRBV18 and TRBJ2-3, reads NAGVMQNPRHLVRRRGQEARLRCSPMKGHSHVYWYRQLPEEGLKFMVYLQKENIIDESGMPKERFSAEFPKEGPSILRIQQVVRGDSAAYFCASSPELSDTQYFGPGTRLTVL.